This is a list of T cell receptor beta chains from one sample in a study of blood T cell repertoires in COVID-19. Clones were sequenced by immunoSEQ multiplex PCR, and TCRdb holds only the in-frame ones, with some missing. The sample consists of 250,000 to 350,000 clones, 87% of them appearing once. The source material was PBMCs or T cells enriched from blood (not recorded which). All receptors come from a woman between 18 and 29 years old who had recovered from COVID-19. CDR3s include the opening cysteine and the closing phenylalanine or tryptophan. The D gene is left open where the match is weak. Not all rows give a size; the values are once, few, many and, for expanded clones, a class.

j_gene | v_gene | abundance | d_gene | CDR3nt | CDR3aa
TRBJ2-7 | TRBV27 | . | TRBD2 | TGTGCCAGCAGTTTATCCCCGGGAGGGGTCTCCGAGCAGTACTTC | CASSLSPGGVSEQYF
TRBJ2-5 | TRBV27 | . | . | TGTGCCAGCAGTTTATCCTCCAGCGTGGGCCAAGAGACCCAGTACTTC | CASSLSSSVGQETQYF
TRBJ2-1 | TRBV9 | . | . | TGTGCCAGCAGCGTATATGACGGAGACAATGAGCAGTTCTTC | CASSVYDGDNEQFF
TRBJ2-3 | TRBV28 | once | . | TGTGCCAGCAGTCCCCCTAGCACAGATACGCAGTATTTT | CASSPPSTDTQYF
TRBJ2-1 | TRBV3-1/TRBV3-2 | once | . | TGTGCCAGCAGCCCCGACAGCTTTGGATCCTACAATGAGCAGTTCTTC | CASSPDSFGSYNEQFF
TRBJ2-7 | TRBV30 | . | TRBD2 | TGTGCCTGGAGTAAAGGACTAGCGGGGGGCGACGAGCAGTACTTC | CAWSKGLAGGDEQYF
TRBJ2-5 | TRBV6-6 | . | . | TGTGCCAGCAGTTTTCGGGGGGCCAGAGAGACCCAGTACTTC | CASSFRGARETQYF
TRBJ1-5 | TRBV6-1 | . | . | TGTGCCAGCAGTGAGGAGGTAAGGGCGGGGGCCCAGCATTTT | CASSEEVRAGAQHF
TRBJ1-2 | TRBV2 | . | . | TGTGCCAGCAGTCGCACACTAAATAACTATGGCTACACCTTC | CASSRTLNNYGYTF
TRBJ2-1 | TRBV3-1/TRBV3-2 | once | TRBD2 | TGTGCCAGCAGACCGGGACTAGCGGGGGGAGGTGGGTCCTACAATGAGCAGTTCTTC | CASRPGLAGGGGSYNEQFF
TRBJ2-7 | TRBV5-1 | once | . | TGCGCCAGCACGTCAGGGGTCACCTACGAGCAGTACTTC | CASTSGVTYEQYF
TRBJ2-7 | TRBV7-9 | once | TRBD1 | TGTGCCAGCAGCCCCGCCCGGGGACAGGGGCCCTACGAGCAGTACTTC | CASSPARGQGPYEQYF
TRBJ2-5 | TRBV30 | once | . | TGTGCCTGGACTCGACCACAGGGAATTGGGGAGACCCAGTACTTC | CAWTRPQGIGETQYF
TRBJ1-4 | TRBV28 | . | TRBD1 | TGTGCCAGCAGTTTACAGGGGGTGAATGAAAAACTGTTTTTT | CASSLQGVNEKLFF
TRBJ2-5 | TRBV19 | . | TRBD1 | TGTGCCAGTAGTATTGGAGACAGGGGGCGCGGAGAGACCCAGTACTTC | CASSIGDRGRGETQYF
TRBJ2-7 | TRBV21-1 | . | . | TGTGCCAGCAGCTATTCCCAGGCCACGTACGAGCAGTACTTC | CASSYSQATYEQYF
TRBJ1-1 | TRBV29-1 | . | . | TGCAGCGGGGGCGGAGGACAGATGAACACTGAAGCTTTCTTT | CSGGGGQMNTEAFF
TRBJ2-7 | TRBV24-1 | . | . | TGTGCCACCAGTGCGACGGGAGACTACGAGCAGTACTTC | CATSATGDYEQYF
TRBJ2-7 | TRBV7-9 | . | TRBD1 | TGTGCCAGCAGCCCCAGACAGGGGGCCCTGTACTTC | CASSPRQGALYF
TRBJ2-7 | TRBV6-5 | . | . | TGTGCCAGCAGTTCCGGGGGCTACGAGCAGTACTTC | CASSSGGYEQYF
TRBJ1-1 | TRBV5-1 | . | TRBD1 | TGCGCCAGCAGCTCGGGGGGACAGGGGTACACTGAAGCTTTCTTT | CASSSGGQGYTEAFF
TRBJ1-1 | TRBV18 | . | TRBD1 | TGTGCCAGCTCACCAAGGGGGACAGGGGCCAACACTGAAGCTTTCTTT | CASSPRGTGANTEAFF
TRBJ1-1 | TRBV11-3 | . | . | TGTGCCAGCAGCGAGGGCACGGTGAGTGGGGCTTTCTTT | CASSEGTVSGAFF
TRBJ2-7 | TRBV6-5 | . | TRBD1 | TGTGCCAGCGGCTCGGGACAGGGTCTCAGGGAGCAGTACTTC | CASGSGQGLREQYF
TRBJ1-3 | TRBV27 | . | . | TGTGCCAGCCAAGGGCGTGGGGGCTATGGAAACACCATATATTTT | CASQGRGGYGNTIYF
TRBJ2-3 | TRBV5-1 | . | . | TGCGCCAGCAGCTTGGCCAATCACCCTACCGATACGCAGTATTTT | CASSLANHPTDTQYF
TRBJ1-1 | TRBV28 | . | . | TGTGCCATCAGACAGACTACGAACACTGAAGCTTTCTTT | CAIRQTTNTEAFF
TRBJ2-3 | TRBV7-2 | once | TRBD2 | TGTGCCAGCAGCTTTAGCGGGACAGATACGCAGTATTTT | CASSFSGTDTQYF
TRBJ2-7 | TRBV29-1 | . | . | TGCAGCGTTGGTCCCGACAGCTACGAGCAGTACTTC | CSVGPDSYEQYF
TRBJ1-2 | TRBV6-7 | . | . | TGTGCCAGCAGTTACTCGATTCTTGTCAGCGAACCTAACTATGGCTACACCTTC | CASSYSILVSEPNYGYTF
TRBJ2-3 | TRBV7-6 | . | TRBD2 | TGTGCCAGCAGCTTAGTCGGCGGGGGGGCCTCCGAATATACGCAGTATTTT | CASSLVGGGASEYTQYF
TRBJ1-1 | TRBV6-5 | . | TRBD1 | TGTGCCAGCAGTCCCGGGACAGGTTGGACTGAAGCTTTCTTT | CASSPGTGWTEAFF
TRBJ2-1 | TRBV6-2/TRBV6-3 | once | . | TGTGCCAGCAGCCCCGACAACTACAATGAGCAGTTCTTC | CASSPDNYNEQFF
TRBJ1-1 | TRBV6-5 | . | TRBD1 | TGTGCCAGCAGCTCTGGACAGGGGGCGATCACTGAAGCTTTCTTT | CASSSGQGAITEAFF
TRBJ2-3 | TRBV28 | few | TRBD2 | TGTGCCAGCAGTTTCGTAGCGGGAACAGATACGCAGTATTTT | CASSFVAGTDTQYF
TRBJ1-1 | TRBV21-1 | . | . | TGTGCCAGCAGCAAAAGTCGGTCGAGAACTGAAGCTTTCTTT | CASSKSRSRTEAFF